This TCR beta chain stems from a study of response to subunit inactivated influenza vaccine. Study outcomes and limitations: Authors suggested seasonal influenza vaccinations each recruit few new T cells.

TCRdb re-analysed the RT-PCR reads in MiXCR, keeping a single row per CDR3 protein. The sample lists more than 550,000 distinct CDR3 sequences; about an eighth were seen once. V lost 1 base to trimming and J lost 1 base, with 16 bases between them. In germline, CDR1 is LGHNA, CDR2 YNFKEQ. This CDR3 has 17 residues. Of note for this clonotype: The antigen remains undetermined.

The sequence was collected from a man in his forties or fifties who received an inactivated influenza vaccine. This specimen was PBMCs from blood, taken on the day of vaccination. The rearrangement links TRBV4-2 to TRBJ2-5; a possible D gene is TRBD2 (6 bases). CDR3 sequence (DNA): TGTGCCAGCAGCCAAGGGCTTTTGCGGGGACCCCAAGAGACCCAGTACTTC. Translation: CASSQGLLRGPQETQYF.